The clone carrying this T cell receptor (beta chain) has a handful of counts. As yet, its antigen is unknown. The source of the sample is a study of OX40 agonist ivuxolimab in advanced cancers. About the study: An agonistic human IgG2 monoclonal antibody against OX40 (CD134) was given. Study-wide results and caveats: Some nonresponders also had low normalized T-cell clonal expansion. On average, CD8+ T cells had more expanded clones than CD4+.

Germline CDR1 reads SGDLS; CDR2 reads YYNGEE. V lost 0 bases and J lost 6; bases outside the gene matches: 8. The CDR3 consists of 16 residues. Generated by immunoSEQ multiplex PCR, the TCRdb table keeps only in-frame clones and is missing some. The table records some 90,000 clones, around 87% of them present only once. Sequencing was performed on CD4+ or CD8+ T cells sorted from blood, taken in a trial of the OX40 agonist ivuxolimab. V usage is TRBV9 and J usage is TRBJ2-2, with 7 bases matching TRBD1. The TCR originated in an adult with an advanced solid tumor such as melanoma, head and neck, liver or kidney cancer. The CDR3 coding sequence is TGTGCCAGCAGCGTAGCCGCACAGGGGCGAGCCGGGGAGCTGTTTTTT. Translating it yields CASSVAAQGRAGELFF.